One sample yielded the 18 T cell receptor beta chains listed below, sequenced in a study of T-cell reconstitution after alpha-beta-depleted transplantation in children (dated by TCRdb to 2015 to 2016). Library construction relied on PCR. Sequencing used an Illumina HiSeq 2500. TCR libraries were prepared with molecular barcoding, using unique molecular identifiers to normalize TCRbeta repertoire quantification. The public reads were reanalyzed by TCRdb: fastp trimming at Q25, MiXCR alignment, in-frame beta chains only. A single entry per CDR3 protein holds the most common genes and DNA from its merged rows. This sample holds around 600,000 distinct CDR3 sequences; around 17% were observed only once. Approximately 1.1% of the sample belongs to the ten largest clones. The source was PBMCs from the stem cell graft donor, collected from the stem cell graft. The origin of the receptors is a human donor who donated a stem cell graft to a child with acute myeloid leukemia.

This chain links TRBV28 with TRBJ2-7; D is ambiguous. V lost 5 bases and J 4 bases, leaving 12 bases between the germline ends. CDR1 MDHEN and CDR2 SYDVKM come from the germline V gene. The CDR3 loop spans 13 amino acids. In DNA form, the CDR3 reads TGTGCCAGCAGTACTCTTTTGATTTACGAGCAGTACGTC. Its translation: CASSTLLIYEQYV.

This chain connects TRBV4-3 to TRBJ2-7; the D is unclear. CDR1 LGHNA and CDR2 YSLEER come from the germline V gene. V was clipped by 1 base and J by 5 bases, with 9 bases between them. There are 13 residues in the CDR3. The DNA for the CDR3 is TGCGCCAGCAGCCAAGCGACGTCAAACGAGCAGTACTTC. Translating it yields CASSQATSNEQYF.

V gene TRBV20-1 combines with J gene TRBJ2-2; TRBD2 is a possible D gene (7 bases). The CDR3 spans 14 residues. Trimming removed 6 bases at V and 1 base at J, with 12 bases between. Germline assignment: CDR1 DFQATT and CDR2 SNEGSKA (reference sequence). CDR3 amino acids: CSAMGGRNTGELFF. The DNA for the CDR3 is TGCAGTGCCATGGGGGGGCGGAACACCGGGGAGCTGTTTTTT.

The gene calls are TRBV4-2 and TRBJ2-3; D remains ambiguous. Germline V gene lookup returns CDR1 LGHNA and CDR2 YNFKEQ. With 10 bases removed from V and 9 bases from J, the gap between germline ends came to 17 bases. The CDR3 is made up of 12 amino acids. This CDR3 is CAMSPRIDTQYF. As DNA, the CDR3 is TGTGCCATGAGCCCTCGGATCGACACGCAGTATTTT.

This clonotype was observed a handful of times. The chain joins TRBV1 to TRBJ1-5; TRBD1, the table's D call, was not compared with the DNA. TRBV1 is flagged as a pseudogene. This CDR3 spans 21 amino acids. The CDR3 loop is CTSSQTRPGVLTLCSNQPQHF. The CDR3, as DNA: TGCACCAGCAGCCAGACACGTCCGGGCGTTCTCACACTGTGTAGCAATCAGCCCCAGCATTTT.

The V gene is TRBV9, the J gene TRBJ2-3, with 11 bases that match TRBD2. CDR3 length equals 16 residues. Germline V lookup: CDR1 SGDLS, CDR2 YYNGEE. V lost 5 bases and J lost 2; bases outside the gene matches: 7. This CDR3 reads CASSKATSGVTDTQYF. The CDR3 nucleotides are TGTGCCAGCAGTAAGGCGACTAGCGGGGTCACAGATACGCAGTATTTT.

The gene calls are TRBV6-1 and TRBJ2-7; 9 positions agree with TRBD1. There are 17 residues in the CDR3. The V gene's germline CDR1 is MNHNS and CDR2 SASEGT. Trimming cost V 5 bases and J 5 bases; bases outside gene matches: 16. The CDR3 loop is CASSISGTGFPQDEQYV. Written as DNA, the CDR3 is TGTGCCAGCAGTATCTCAGGGACAGGGTTCCCTCAGGACGAGCAGTACGTC.

The genes are TRBV10-3 and TRBJ2-1; 7 bases agree with TRBD1. CDR1 is ENHRY, CDR2 SYGVKD, per germline. V lost 0 bases, J lost 7 bases, and 6 bases stayed unmatched. This CDR3 region has 15 residues. CDR3 nucleotides: TGTGCCATCAGTGAGTCTTTCCAGGGGGAGAATGAGCAGTTCTTC. As protein: CAISESFQGENEQFF.

The sample holds many counts of this clonotype. The chain is built from TRBV20-1 and TRBJ2-1; 13 bases agree with TRBD2. From germline, CDR1 is DFQATT and CDR2 SNEGSKA (reference sequence). After removal of 5 bases from V and 1 base from J, the junction contained 8 bases not matched to a gene. The CDR3 runs 17 residues. As DNA, the CDR3 is TGCAGTGCTTGGGCGGGACTAGCGGGGACGTCCTACAATGAGCAGTTCTTC. It yields the protein CSAWAGLAGTSYNEQFF.

The chain combines TRBV6-5 with TRBJ1-2; TRBD1 aligns across 9 bases. There are 15 residues in the CDR3. Germline CDR1 reads MNHEY; CDR2 reads SVGAGI. V was pared by 4 bases and J by 3 bases, with 6 bases of the junction left unmatched. The CDR3 loop is CASSSGTGSYYGYTF. In DNA, the CDR3 is TGTGCCAGCAGTTCTGGGACAGGGAGTTACTATGGCTACACCTTC.

This clonotype was counted many times. The chain couples TRBV28 to TRBJ1-1, with TRBD1 as a possible D gene (5 bases). Per germline, CDR1 MDHEN and CDR2 SYDVKM. V was pared by 5 bases and J by 1 base, with 14 bases between. CDR3 length: 15 amino acids. CDR3: CASSPAGTGNTEAFF. The CDR3 DNA sequence: TGTGCCAGCAGTCCCGCCGGGACGGGGAACACTGAAGCTTTCTTT.

This clonotype has ten or more counts. The chain employs TRBV20-1 and TRBJ2-6; possibly TRBD1 for D (5 bases). Trimming shortened V by 3 bases and J by 0 bases, and 12 bases separated the two germline ends. In germline, CDR1 is DFQATT, CDR2 SNEGSKA (reference sequence). CDR3 length equals 16 residues. The DNA of the CDR3 is TGCAGTGCTAGGGGCAGGGAACACTCTGGGGCCAACGTCCTGACTTTC. Encoded protein: CSARGREHSGANVLTF.

Ten or more counts support this clonotype. The V gene is TRBV20-1, the J gene TRBJ1-6; TRBD1 agrees at 10 bases. The CDR3 consists of 13 residues. Germline V gives CDR1 DFQATT, CDR2 SNEGSKA (reference sequence). Losses at the gene ends were 6 bases for V and 9 bases for J; bases not matched to a gene: 5. CDR3 sequence: CSADRGPGSPLHF. The CDR3 DNA reads TGCAGTGCCGACAGGGGGCCCGGTTCACCCCTCCACTTT.

This chain joins TRBV12-3 or TRBV12-4 and TRBJ1-5; maybe TRBD1 (6 bases). Deletions cut 3 bases from V and 7 bases from J, with 10 bases between. This CDR3 spans 13 amino acids. CDR3 region: CASSFTGLQPQHF. CDR3 sequence (DNA): TGTGCCAGCAGTTTTACAGGGTTACAGCCCCAGCATTTT.

The gene calls are TRBV4-1 and TRBJ1-5; the D gene is possibly TRBD1 (5 bases). The V end was cut by 1 base, the J end by 3 bases, with 7 bases between. The CDR3 totals 14 residues. In germline, CDR1 is MGHRA, CDR2 YSYEKL. CDR3 sequence: CASSQGGDNQPQHF. CDR3 sequence (DNA): TGCGCCAGCAGCCAAGGAGGGGACAATCAGCCCCAGCATTTT.

The table lists this clonotype with many counts. The chain has TRBV10-3 and TRBJ2-1; D not certain. The CDR3 is made up of 11 amino acids. V gave up 3 bases and J gave up 8 bases, with 5 bases separating them. Germline assignment: CDR1 ENHRY and CDR2 SYGVKD. The CDR3 is CAISDLYEQFF. Here the CDR3 DNA reads TGTGCCATCAGTGACCTGTATGAGCAGTTCTTC.

The V and J genes are TRBV7-3 and TRBJ2-5; D remains ambiguous. Germline V lookup: CDR1 SGHTA, CDR2 FQGTGA. V was shortened by 2 bases and J by 1 base, with 11 bases between the two germline ends. The CDR3 covers 15 residues. CDR3 protein: CASSLYGSLQETQYF. CDR3 nucleotides: TGTGCCAGCAGCTTATATGGCAGTCTCCAAGAGACCCAGTACTTC.

This clonotype was counted many times. The V gene is TRBV6-1, the J gene TRBJ2-3, with 7 bases fitting TRBD1. The CDR3 sequence is 14 residues long. Losses at the gene ends were 7 bases for V and 1 base for J; bases not matched to a gene: 5. Germline V gene data show CDR1 as MNHNS and CDR2 as SASEGT. The DNA of the CDR3 is TGTGCCAGCACAAGGGGGACAGGCACAGATACGCAGTATTTT. It codes for CASTRGTGTDTQYF.